The 27 T cell receptor beta chains below were found in one sample sequenced in a study of OX40 agonist ivuxolimab in advanced cancers. Some clones are missing from TCRdb's copy, which holds only in-frame ones; the method was immunoSEQ multiplex PCR. Among approximately 70,000 clones, about 93% were seen once, and the ten largest hold roughly 6%. The material sequenced was CD4+ or CD8+ T cells sorted from blood, taken in a trial of the OX40 agonist ivuxolimab. All receptors derive from an adult with an advanced solid tumor such as melanoma, head and neck, liver or kidney cancer.

This sequence joins TRBV12-2 and TRBJ1-2. TRBV12-2 is a documented pseudogene. There are 14 residues in the CDR3. This CDR3 reads CASRPPGGDYGYTF. CDR3 nucleotides: TGTGCAAGTCGCCCGCCGGGTGGAGACTATGGCTACACCTTC.

CDR3 sequence reads: CASSLVSGGGTEAFF. The CDR3 nucleotides are TGTGCCAGCAGCTTAGTATCCGGGGGCGGTACTGAAGCTTTCTTT. The rearrangement links TRBV7-2 to TRBJ1-1; D is possibly TRBD1 (6 bases). Trimming took 1 base from V and 5 from J, leaving 14 bases between them. From germline, CDR1 is SGHTA and CDR2 FQGNSA. This CDR3 contains 15 residues.

As regards this clone: Its ends do not fully match the called genes, so a read error is possible. Other DNA variants within this sample encode the same CDR3. This chain joins TRBV7-7 and TRBJ1-3; no clear D gene. Germline V gene data show CDR1 as SSHAT and CDR2 as FNYEAQ (reference sequence). CDR3 length: 15 amino acids. The CDR3 region has the DNA TGTGCTAGCAGCTTAGAGACCGGGCCTGGAAACACCATATATTTT. It codes for CASSLETGPGNTIYF.

This clone is a singleton in its sample. The chain employs TRBV21-1 and TRBJ1-5. TRBV21-1 is assigned pseudogene status. This CDR3 comprises 17 residues. CDR3 amino acids: CASSEDTRGDSNQPQHF. The CDR3 DNA sequence: TGTGCCAGCAGCGAAGACACCCGGGGAGACAGCAATCAGCCCCAGCATTTT.

The V call is TRBV19, the J call TRBJ1-1; D is ambiguous. Germline-derived CDR1 and CDR2 are LNHDA and SQIVND (reference sequence). The CDR3 spans 13 residues. Trimming cost V 9 bases and J 4 bases, with 15 bases left between them. CDR3 amino acids: CASLASVGTEAFF. Here the CDR3 DNA reads TGTGCCAGCCTCGCATCGGTGGGCACTGAAGCTTTCTTT.

This chain connects TRBV6-5 to TRBJ1-2, with D perhaps matching TRBD1 (5 bases). Germline V gene lookup returns CDR1 MNHEY and CDR2 SVGAGI. CDR3 size: 13 residues. The V and J ends lost 0 bases and 8 bases respectively, with 10 bases between them. CDR3 amino acids: CASSYSGVWGYTF. The CDR3 nucleotides are TGTGCCAGCAGTTACTCGGGGGTGTGGGGCTACACCTTC.

The V call is TRBV7-9, the J call TRBJ2-1; D unresolved. V lost 5 bases to trimming and J lost 5 bases, with 13 bases between them. The germline V gene has CDR1 SEHNR and CDR2 FQNEAQ (reference sequence). The CDR3 is 14 amino acids. CDR3 bases: TGTGCCAGCAGCACCGTGACCGAGAACAATGAGCAGTTCTTC. Its protein product is CASSTVTENNEQFF.

The chain combines TRBV5-8 with TRBJ1-2; possible D gene TRBD1, 5 bases. The CDR3 spans 15 residues. Trimming cost V 0 bases and J 3 bases, with 12 bases left between them. Germline lookup yields CDR1 SGHTS and CDR2 YDEGEE. DNA for the CDR3: TGTGCCAGCAGCTTGGCAGAAGGGGAACACTATGGCTACACCTTC. Encoded protein: CASSLAEGEHYGYTF.

This clone appeared once. V usage is TRBV15 and J usage is TRBJ1-1, with D tentatively TRBD1 (5 bases). The germline V and J ends were trimmed by 5 bases and 8 bases, with 12 bases remaining between them. This CDR3 is built from 12 residues. Per germline, CDR1 LNHNV and CDR2 YYDKDF (reference sequence). The CDR3 protein is CATSLLGAEAFF. The CDR3 nucleotides are TGTGCCACCAGCCTCCTCGGGGCCGAAGCTTTCTTT.

For the CDR3, the DNA is TGCGCCAGCAGCCAAGATTCGCTAGCGGGTGGGTCAGGGGAGCTGTTTTTT. This translates into CASSQDSLAGGSGELFF. The V and J genes are TRBV4-3 and TRBJ2-2; the match to TRBD2 covers 8 bases. V shed 0 bases and J 8 bases; nucleotides not matched to a gene: 11. The germline V gene has CDR1 LGHNA and CDR2 YSLEER. This CDR3 contains 17 residues.

Only one count was recorded for this clone. This chain joins TRBV7-3 and TRBJ2-1; maybe TRBD1 (6 bases). Germline CDR1 reads SGHTA; CDR2 reads FQGTGA. The CDR3 spans 16 residues. Trimming removed 5 bases at V and 8 bases at J, with 22 bases between. CDR3 sequence: CASSDLGHTGTDEQFF. DNA for the CDR3: TGTGCCAGCAGCGACCTGGGGCACACAGGGACCGATGAGCAGTTCTTC.

CDR3 DNA: TGTGCCAGCAGTTACGGCCAGACCCAGTACTTC. This translates into CASSYGQTQYF. The chain joins TRBV6-6 to TRBJ2-5; D unclear. Per germline, CDR1 MNHNY and CDR2 SVGAGI (reference sequence). V was cut by 2 bases and J by 6 bases, with 4 bases left in between. This CDR3 region has 11 residues.

The table lists this clone with a count of one. The gene calls are TRBV29-1 and TRBJ2-1, with 9 bases that match TRBD2. The CDR3 sequence is 17 residues long. CDR1 is SQVTM, CDR2 ANQGSEA, per germline. V gave up 1 base and J gave up 4 bases; unmatched junction bases: 11. CDR3 sequence (DNA): TGCAGCGTTGAAGGTAGTATAGCGGGAGCGGGGTACAATGAGCAGTTCTTC. Its protein is CSVEGSIAGAGYNEQFF.

The genes are TRBV27 and TRBJ2-1, with 11 bases matching TRBD2. Germline V lookup: CDR1 MNHEY, CDR2 SMNVEV (reference sequence). The V and J ends lost 4 bases and 9 bases, in that order; junction bases with no gene match: 5. This CDR3 is built from 14 residues. In DNA, the CDR3 is TGTGCCAGCAGTTCGGGACTAGCGGTGATTGAGCAGTTCTTC. Translated, it gives CASSSGLAVIEQFF.

The chain joins TRBV13 to TRBJ2-1; TRBD2 agrees at 7 bases. CDR3 length: 14 amino acids. J lost 8 bases, V lost 5 bases, and 9 bases had no gene match. Germline-derived CDR1 and CDR2 are PRHDT and FYEKMQ (reference sequence). The DNA for the CDR3 is TGTGCCAGCAGCCCCGGACTAGTTGCCGATGAGCAGTTCTTC. Translated, it gives CASSPGLVADEQFF.

This clone was counted a single time. The chain recombines TRBV27 with TRBJ2-7; D gene uncertain. The CDR3 has 13 residues. The germline V gene encodes CDR1 MNHEY and CDR2 SMNVEV (reference sequence). Trimming pared 3 bases from V and 2 bases from J, leaving 8 bases between. The chain's CDR3 is CASSFLGTYEQYF. The CDR3 bases are TGTGCCAGCAGTTTTTTAGGGACCTACGAGCAGTACTTC.

The gene calls are TRBV12-5 and TRBJ2-7; D gene ambiguous. With 1 base removed from V and 2 bases from J, the gap between germline ends came to 15 bases. CDR1 is LGHNT and CDR2 is FRNRAP in the germline V gene. The length of the CDR3 is 16 residues. CDR3 bases: TGTGCTAGTGGTTTGGCCGCACTGGACCGGGCCTACGAGCAGTACTTC. Translation: CASGLAALDRAYEQYF.

This clone was observed a single time. This chain connects TRBV7-3 to TRBJ2-1; either TRBD1 or TRBD2 may fit D (5 bases each). The V end was cut by 5 bases, the J end by 2 bases, with 13 bases between. Germline CDR1 is SGHTA and CDR2 is FQGTGA. The CDR3 covers 15 residues. The CDR3 region is CASSPAGTAYNEQFF. CDR3 in DNA: TGTGCCAGCAGCCCCGCCGGGACGGCCTACAATGAGCAGTTCTTC.

The rearrangement joins TRBV27 to TRBJ1-2; D is perhaps TRBD1 (5 bases). The germline V and J ends were trimmed by 5 bases and 1 base, with 17 bases remaining between them. Germline loops: CDR1 MNHEY, CDR2 SMNVEV (reference sequence). The CDR3 runs 16 residues. The CDR3 sequence is CASSPTSLGGNYGYTF. The CDR3 DNA is TGTGCCAGCAGTCCTACGTCCCTCGGGGGTAACTATGGCTACACCTTC.

The chain uses TRBV19 and TRBJ1-1; D uncertain. CDR3 length equals 12 residues. The V and J ends lost 10 bases and 4 bases respectively, with 13 bases between them. Germline CDR1 LNHDA, CDR2 SQIVND (reference sequence). The CDR3 protein is CATRLGGTEAFF. CDR3 in DNA: TGTGCCACTCGACTGGGCGGCACTGAAGCTTTCTTT. Filled out from reference TRBV19 and TRBJ1-1, the complete variable domain reads DGGITQSPKYLFRKEGQNVTLSCEQNLNHDAMYWYRQDPGQGLRLIYYSQIVNDFQKGDIAEGYSVSREKKESFPLTVTSAQKNPTAFYLCATRLGGTEAFFGQGTRLTVV.

The J gene is TRBJ2-7, the V gene TRBV6-5, with D perhaps assigned TRBD1 or TRBD2 (5 bases each). Trimming stripped 6 bases from V and 3 bases from J, with 18 bases between. The CDR3 has 15 amino acids. CDR1 is MNHEY, CDR2 SVGAGI, per germline. In nucleotides, the CDR3 is TGTGCCAGCAGCCCGCACGGGACGGTAAACTACGAGCAGTACTTC. Encoded protein: CASSPHGTVNYEQYF.

This rearrangement joins TRBV30 to TRBJ2-7; D ambiguous. Germline CDR1 reads GTSNPN; CDR2 reads SVGIG (reference sequence). Deletions cut 2 bases from V and 5 bases from J, with 7 bases between. The CDR3 runs 11 residues. The CDR3 protein is CAWSPAHEQYF. Here the CDR3 DNA reads TGTGCCTGGAGTCCTGCCCACGAGCAGTACTTC.

The genes are TRBV12-2 and TRBJ1-6. TRBV12-2 is designated a pseudogene. The CDR3 sequence is 17 residues long. In DNA, the CDR3 is TGTGCAAGTCGCCTTTGCCCCTTCCCCTCCTATAATTCACCCCTCCACTTT. Translated: CASRLCPFPSYNSPLHF.

This rearrangement joins TRBV6-5 to TRBJ2-4; 7 bases align to TRBD2. This CDR3 is built from 15 residues. The germline gives CDR1 MNHEY, CDR2 SVGAGI. After removal of 5 bases from V and 3 bases from J, the junction contained 7 bases not matched to a gene. CDR3 nucleotides: TGTGCCAGCAGTACCGGGGAGGGGAGCAAAAACATTCAGTACTTC. Its translation is CASSTGEGSKNIQYF.

The V gene is TRBV6-4, the J gene TRBJ1-6, with no clear D. The germline V gene has CDR1 MRHNA and CDR2 SNTAGT. The CDR3 extends over 15 amino acids. The V and J ends lost 3 bases and 2 bases respectively, with 8 bases between them. The CDR3: CASSESVTYNSPLHF. CDR3 DNA: TGTGCCAGCAGTGAGTCGGTGACCTATAATTCACCCCTCCACTTT.

This chain uses TRBV28 with TRBJ1-6; TRBD1 might be the D (5 bases). This CDR3 contains 15 residues. Germline lookup yields CDR1 MDHEN and CDR2 SYDVKM. Trimming removed 4 bases at V and 3 bases at J, with 10 bases between. For the CDR3, the DNA is TGTGCCAGCAGTTCTGGCAGGGTCTATAATTCACCCCTCCACTTT. Protein sequence: CASSSGRVYNSPLHF.

This chain links TRBV28 with TRBJ2-7; 9 bases fit TRBD1. This CDR3 is built from 14 residues. Germline values: CDR1 MDHEN, CDR2 SYDVKM. Trimming at V came to 3 bases and at J to 6 bases, leaving 6 bases not matched to a gene. Here the CDR3 reads CASSFKQGAGEQYF. In DNA, the CDR3 is TGTGCCAGCAGTTTTAAACAGGGGGCCGGCGAGCAGTACTTC. The full variable domain, its missing parts supplied by reference TRBV28 and TRBJ2-7, is DVKVTQSSRYLVKRTGEKVFLECVQDMDHENMFWYRQDPGLGLRLIYFSYDVKMKEKGDIPEGYSVSREKKERFSLILESASTNQTSMYLCASSFKQGAGEQYFGPGTRLTVT.